The 16 T cell receptor beta chains below were found in one sample sequenced in a study of blood T cell repertoires in COVID-19. Libraries were prepared by immunoSEQ multiplex PCR; TCRdb keeps only in-frame clonotypes and omits some of them. This sample has around 230,000 clones, with roughly 82% found just once. The sample comprised peripheral blood. The source is a man aged 40-50 years who had recovered from COVID-19.

The chain carries TRBV5-1 and TRBJ1-6; 8 bases match TRBD1. The CDR3 loop spans 14 amino acids. V gave up 4 bases and J gave up 7 bases; unmatched junction bases: 4. CDR1 is SGHRS and CDR2 is YFSETQ in the germline V gene. CDR3 in amino acids: CASSAGTGNSPLHF. The DNA of the CDR3 is TGCGCCAGCAGCGCCGGGACAGGAAATTCACCCCTCCACTTT.

This rearrangement joins TRBV5-1 to TRBJ1-4; tentatively, D is TRBD1 (5 bases). Trimming stripped 4 bases from V and 6 bases from J, with 16 bases between. There are 15 residues in the CDR3. The V gene's germline CDR1 is SGHRS and CDR2 YFSETQ. The CDR3 loop reads CASSEEGRVYEKLFF. Written as DNA, the CDR3 is TGCGCCAGCAGCGAAGAGGGGAGGGTATATGAAAAACTGTTTTTT.

The V gene is TRBV27, the J gene TRBJ2-7; 7 nucleotides line up with TRBD1. J gave up 4 bases and V 1 base, and 4 bases lay outside the gene matches. The germline CDR1 and CDR2 sequences are MNHEY and SMNVEV (reference sequence). The CDR3 has 14 residues. As DNA, the CDR3 is TGTGCCAGCAGTTTATTGGCCAGGGGGTACGAGCAGTACTTC. Encoded protein: CASSLLARGYEQYF.

V and J are TRBV7-2 and TRBJ2-7; D not certain. V lost 5 bases and J lost 3, with 17 bases in between. CDR3 length: 15 amino acids. The germline V gene has CDR1 SGHTA and CDR2 FQGNSA. The DNA of the CDR3 is TGTGCCAGCAGCCCGCGTCTGCACCCAAACTACGAGCAGTACTTC. It specifies CASSPRLHPNYEQYF.

The V and J genes are TRBV3-1 (or the pseudogene TRBV3-2) and TRBJ1-1; D is undetermined. Trimming took 7 bases from V and 6 from J, leaving 15 bases between them. CDR1 is LGHDT and CDR2 is YNNKEL in the germline V gene (reference sequence). The CDR3 spans 13 residues. The CDR3 DNA follows: TGTGCCAGCACCCCCGTGTCGGCGGCTGAAGCTTTCTTT. Translation gives CASTPVSAAEAFF.

The chain combines TRBV5-4 with TRBJ1-6; D gene unclear. With 0 bases removed from V and 4 bases from J, the gap between germline ends came to 11 bases. The CDR3 totals 16 residues. The germline V gene encodes CDR1 SGHNT and CDR2 YYREEE (reference sequence). The CDR3 nucleotides read TGTGCCAGCAGCTTGGCCGCGGGATTTTATAATTCACCCCTCCACTTT. Translation: CASSLAAGFYNSPLHF.

The J gene is TRBJ2-7, the V gene TRBV2, with D possibly being TRBD2 (5 bases). This CDR3 is 13 amino acids long. Germline V gene data show CDR1 as SNHLY and CDR2 as FYNNEI. The ends were cut back, 4 bases at V and 3 bases at J, with 10 bases in the middle. CDR3 sequence (DNA): TGTGCCAGCAGTGGGCGGGTTCTCTACGAGCAGTACTTC. Translation gives CASSGRVLYEQYF. The whole variable domain, filled in from reference TRBV2 and TRBJ2-7, reads EPEVTQTPSHQVTQMGQEVILRCVPISNHLYFYWYRQILGQKVEFLVSFYNNEISEKSEIFDDQFSVERPDGSNFTLKIRSTKLEDSAMYFCASSGRVLYEQYFGPGTRLTVT.

The genes are TRBV14 and TRBJ2-1; TRBD2 matches 8 bases. V lost 1 base, J lost 2 bases, and 7 bases stayed unmatched. The CDR3 has 17 residues. Germline CDR1 SGHDN, CDR2 FVKESK. The CDR3 DNA reads as TGTGCCAGCAGCCAAGGGCGGGGGGAAGTACCCTACAATGAGCAGTTCTTC. Protein sequence: CASSQGRGEVPYNEQFF.

In DNA form, the CDR3 reads TGTGCCAGCAGCTTTCGGCAGGGCAGGTACCAAGAGACCCAGTACTTC. It encodes CASSFRQGRYQETQYF. The V call is TRBV5-4, the J call TRBJ2-5; the D gene is possibly TRBD1 (5 bases). Germline loops: CDR1 SGHNT, CDR2 YYREEE (reference sequence). The V end lost 2 bases, the J end lost 0 bases, and 14 bases lay between the germline ends. CDR3 size: 16 residues.

This chain connects TRBV13 to TRBJ2-7, with 9 bases matching TRBD1. Germline trimming cut 5 bases from V and 3 bases from J; bases unmatched to any gene: 11. Germline assignment: CDR1 PRHDT and CDR2 FYEKMQ (reference sequence). The CDR3 loop spans 16 amino acids. The CDR3 here is CASSPSEGQGFYEQYF. The CDR3 nucleotides read TGTGCCAGCAGCCCATCGGAGGGACAGGGTTTCTACGAGCAGTACTTC. Complete variable domain (other parts from reference TRBV13 and TRBJ2-7): AAGVIQSPRHLIKEKRETATLKCYPIPRHDTVYWYQQGPGQDPQFLISFYEKMQSDKGSIPDRFSAQQFSDYHSELNMSSLELGDSALYFCASSPSEGQGFYEQYFGPGTRLTVT.

This clone appeared a few times. V is TRBV7-2 and J is TRBJ2-7; 7 nucleotides align to TRBD2. This CDR3 spans 18 amino acids. V shed 0 bases and J 2 bases; nucleotides not matched to a gene: 13. Germline V gene sequence: CDR1 SGHTA, CDR2 FQGNSA. The CDR3 DNA reads as TGTGCCAGCAGCTTAGCGCATAGGTCGGGAGGCCTTCCCTACGAGCAGTACTTC. Encoded protein: CASSLAHRSGGLPYEQYF.

This clone has just one count. V gene TRBV18 combines with J gene TRBJ2-1; 8 positions match TRBD2. The CDR3 is 15 residues long. J gave up 8 bases and V 3 bases, and 9 bases lay outside the gene matches. Germline V gene data show CDR1 as KGHSH and CDR2 as LQKENI. The CDR3 DNA reads TGTGCCAGCTCACCGGCCAGCGGGAGTGCCCATGAGCAGTTCTTC. This encodes CASSPASGSAHEQFF.

This sequence joins TRBV24-1 and TRBJ2-5; 12 bases align to TRBD1. This CDR3 is built from 17 residues. V trimming: 4 bases; J trimming: 5 bases; junction bases outside the gene matches: 10. From germline, CDR1 is KGHDR and CDR2 SFDVKD. The CDR3 sequence is CATSDAPGTGGEETQYF. The CDR3 DNA reads TGTGCCACCAGTGACGCCCCCGGGACAGGGGGCGAGGAGACCCAGTACTTC.

The genes are TRBV9 and TRBJ2-7; no clear D. Germline V gives CDR1 SGDLS, CDR2 YYNGEE. V shed 4 bases and J shed 6 bases, with 14 bases lying between them. The CDR3 extends over 13 amino acids. The CDR3 DNA reads TGTGCCAGCAGCCGCTTTGCGGAGTTCGAGCAGTACTTC. This codes for CASSRFAEFEQYF.

The J gene is TRBJ2-2, the V gene TRBV9; D call uncertain. CDR1 and CDR2 from the germline V gene are SGDLS and YYNGEE. V lost 0 bases, J lost 3 bases, and 9 bases lay in between. The CDR3 extends over 15 amino acids. The chain's CDR3 is CASSVAYPDTGELFF. In DNA, the CDR3 is TGTGCCAGCAGCGTAGCTTATCCCGACACCGGGGAGCTGTTTTTT.

This clone has only one observation. V gene TRBV14 combines with J gene TRBJ1-4, with D hard to call. Germline CDR1 SGHDN, CDR2 FVKESK. The CDR3 sequence is 13 residues long. The V gene lost 8 bases and the J gene lost 4 bases, with 11 bases spanning the gap. CDR3 sequence reads: CASSRAFNEKLFF. CDR3 coding DNA: TGTGCCAGCTCGAGGGCCTTTAATGAAAAACTGTTTTTT.